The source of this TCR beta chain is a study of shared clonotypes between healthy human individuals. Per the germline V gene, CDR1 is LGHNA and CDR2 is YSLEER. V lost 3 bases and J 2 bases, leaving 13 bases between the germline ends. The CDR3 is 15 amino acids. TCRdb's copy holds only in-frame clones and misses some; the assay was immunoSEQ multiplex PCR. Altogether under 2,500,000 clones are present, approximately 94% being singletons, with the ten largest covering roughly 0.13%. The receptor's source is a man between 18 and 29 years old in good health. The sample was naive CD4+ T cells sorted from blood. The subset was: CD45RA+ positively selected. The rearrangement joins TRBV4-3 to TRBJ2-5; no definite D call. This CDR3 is CASSQLPGSQETQYF. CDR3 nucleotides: TGCGCCAGCAGCCAGCTCCCCGGGTCACAAGAGACCCAGTACTTC.